One and the same sample provided the 10 T cell receptor beta chains below, sequenced in a study of blood T cells in healthy people across ages. The authors ran a second PCR of roughly 6 to 12 cycles using a sample-barcoded 5' primer and a J-beta primer mix. TCRdb re-called the 5' RACE reads with MiXCR, one entry per CDR3 protein. The profile shows 700,000 to 900,000 distinct CDR3 sequences, under 30% of them singletons. The data also belong to a second study, concerning T cells of mothers and their children.

The specimen sequenced was blood. These receptors all come from a boy aged 5-17 years in good health.

The chain couples TRBV5-1 to TRBJ2-1; no reliable D call. Deletions cut 0 bases from V and 2 bases from J, with 9 bases between. Germline CDR1 is SGHRS and CDR2 is YFSETQ. The CDR3 runs 15 residues. The CDR3 region has the DNA TGCGCCAGCAGCTTGGCCTCAGCCGCCTACAATGAGCAGTTCTTC. Translated, it gives CASSLASAAYNEQFF.

The J gene is TRBJ1-1, the V gene TRBV12-3 or TRBV12-4, with no clear D. Trimming left V 0 bases short and J 6 bases short, with 14 bases between. The CDR3 spans 15 residues. The CDR3 loop is CASSLARPINAEAFF. Written as DNA, the CDR3 is TGTGCCAGCAGTTTAGCGCGACCAATCAATGCTGAAGCTTTCTTT.

Worth noting for this clonotype: Its ends do not fully match the called genes, so a read error is possible. The rearrangement links TRBV4-1 to TRBJ1-1; no clear D gene. From germline, CDR1 is MGHRA and CDR2 YSYEKL. The CDR3 length is 13 residues. CDR3: CAGSLDVGTEAFF. The CDR3 region has the DNA TGCGCCGGCAGCCTAGATGTAGGAACTGAAGCTTTCTTT.

This clonotype was counted between two and nine times. The CDR3 bases are TGTGCTAGTGGTTTGGAACCGGGACAGGGTGATCAGCCCCAGCATTTT. This codes for CASGLEPGQGDQPQHF. J is TRBJ1-5 and V is TRBV12-5, with 9 bases fitting TRBD1. V shed 1 base and J 5 bases; nucleotides not matched to a gene: 6. Germline V CDR1 and CDR2: LGHNT, FRNRAP. CDR3 length equals 16 residues.

This clonotype was counted a few times. The chain combines TRBV7-2 with TRBJ2-1, with 9 bases that match TRBD2. J was trimmed by 4 bases and V by 3 bases; bases with no gene match: 7. The V gene's germline CDR1 is SGHTA and CDR2 FQGNSA. The CDR3 length is 16 residues. In DNA form, the CDR3 reads TGTGCCAGCAGCTTTGGCGCGGGAGGGCTATACAATGAGCAGTTCTTC. The encoded protein is CASSFGAGGLYNEQFF.

The genes are TRBV28 and TRBJ2-5; 7 positions agree with TRBD1. The J call may be in error: the DNA end matches TRBJ2-7 better. CDR1 is MDHEN and CDR2 is SYDVKM in the germline V gene. The CDR3 runs to 14 residues. The CDR3 sequence is CASRETGSRIEQYF. The CDR3, as DNA: TGTGCCAGCAGAGAGACAGGGAGCAGAATCGAGCAGTACTTC.

V gene TRBV7-9 combines with J gene TRBJ2-7, with D maybe TRBD2 (5 bases). From germline, CDR1 is SEHNR and CDR2 FQNEAQ (reference sequence). The CDR3 runs 14 residues. Trimming removed 1 base at V and 4 bases at J, with 11 bases between. The CDR3 sequence: CASSLGGSMYEQYF. The CDR3 nucleotides read TGTGCCAGCAGCTTAGGTGGGAGTATGTACGAGCAGTACTTC.

The J gene is TRBJ2-5, the V gene TRBV20-1; D possibly uses TRBD1 or TRBD2 (5 bases each). This CDR3 contains 13 residues. V gave up 6 bases and J gave up 9 bases, with 20 bases separating them. The germline CDR1 and CDR2 sequences are DFQATT and SNEGSKA (reference sequence). The CDR3 bases are TGCAGTGCACCCGGGACGGCGAAATCAGCCCAGTACTTC. Translated: CSAPGTAKSAQYF.

This clonotype has more than one count but fewer than ten. The chain recombines TRBV20-1 with TRBJ2-3, with D maybe TRBD2 (5 bases). The CDR3 extends over 14 amino acids. Germline V gene sequence: CDR1 DFQATT, CDR2 SNEGSKA (reference sequence). The germline V and J ends were trimmed by 0 bases and 3 bases, with 10 bases remaining between them. CDR3 residues: CSARDYGKTDTQYF. The CDR3 DNA follows: TGCAGTGCTAGAGATTACGGGAAAACAGATACGCAGTATTTT.

This clonotype was detected only once. The CDR3 sequence is CASSLDASEQFF. The DNA for the CDR3 is TGTGCCAGCAGCTTAGATGCTTCAGAGCAGTTCTTC. The rearrangement uses TRBV13 and TRBJ2-1; D is unresolved. The V gene lost 1 base and the J gene lost 10 bases, with 8 bases spanning the gap. The CDR3 has 12 residues. CDR1 is PRHDT and CDR2 is FYEKMQ in the germline V gene (reference sequence).